The subject of this entry is one T cell receptor (beta chain). What it binds is not known. CDR3 length: 15 amino acids. CDR1 is KGHSH, CDR2 LQKENI, per germline. V shed 6 bases, J shed 4 bases, and the junction held 7 bases outside the gene matches. These data originate in a study of beta chain features in type 1 diabetes. Study-wide results and limits: TCRB CDR3 length was moderately but significantly reduced in all four CD4+ subsets of Type 1 diabetes patients.

Expressed TCRB transcripts were sequenced because the entire RNA isolate underwent reverse transcription. Sequenced by immunoSEQ multiplex PCR; TCRdb stores in-frame clones only, minus some. Among approximately 170,000 clones listed, approximately 7.8% were seen once. Input material: central memory CD4+ T cells from blood. The rearrangement joins TRBV18 to TRBJ1-5, with TRBD1 matching 9 bases. The sequence came from a woman between 40 and 50 years old with type 1 diabetes. CDR3 amino acids: CASSLPGQGNQPQHF. The CDR3 nucleotides are TGTGCCAGCTCGCTCCCGGGACAGGGAAATCAGCCCCAGCATTTT.